Described below is a single T cell receptor beta chain sequence and its context. The sample originates from a study of blood T cell repertoires in COVID-19. Turning to the study itself: There were acute and convalescent COVID-19 samples, and they came from the United States, Italy and Spain.

The V end was cut by 1 base, the J end by 7 bases, with 13 bases between. From germline, CDR1 is SEHNR and CDR2 FQNEAQ (reference sequence). This CDR3 is 14 amino acids long. The assay was immunoSEQ multiplex PCR, and TCRdb's table has in-frame clones only and misses some. The data hold roughly 250,000 clones, with 83% observed a single time. The sequencing input was peripheral blood. The genes are TRBV7-9 and TRBJ1-1; no clear D gene. This TCR was sampled from a human donor in a cohort sampled during active COVID-19. The DNA for the CDR3 is TGTGCCAGCAGCTTAGTAGAGGGCCTGAATGAAGCTTTCTTT. It codes for CASSLVEGLNEAFF.